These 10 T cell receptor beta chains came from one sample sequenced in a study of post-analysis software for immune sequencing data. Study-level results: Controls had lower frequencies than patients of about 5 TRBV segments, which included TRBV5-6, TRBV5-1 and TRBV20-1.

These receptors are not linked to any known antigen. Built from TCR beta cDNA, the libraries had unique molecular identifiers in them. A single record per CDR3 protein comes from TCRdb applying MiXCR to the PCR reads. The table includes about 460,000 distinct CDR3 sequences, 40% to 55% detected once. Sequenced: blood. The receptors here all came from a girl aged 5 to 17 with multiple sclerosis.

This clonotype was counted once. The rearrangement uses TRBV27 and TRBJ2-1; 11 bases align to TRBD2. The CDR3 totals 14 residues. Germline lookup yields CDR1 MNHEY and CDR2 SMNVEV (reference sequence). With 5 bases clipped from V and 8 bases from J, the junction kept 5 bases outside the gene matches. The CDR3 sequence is CASSPSGRIYEQFF. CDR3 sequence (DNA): TGTGCCAGCAGTCCTAGCGGGAGGATCTATGAGCAGTTCTTC.

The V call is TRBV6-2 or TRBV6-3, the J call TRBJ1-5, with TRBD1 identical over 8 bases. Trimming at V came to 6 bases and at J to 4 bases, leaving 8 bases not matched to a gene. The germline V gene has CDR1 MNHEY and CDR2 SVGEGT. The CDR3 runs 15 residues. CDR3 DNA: TGTGCCAGCAGCACGATTGACAGGGGTAATCAGCCCCAGCATTTT. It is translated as CASSTIDRGNQPQHF.

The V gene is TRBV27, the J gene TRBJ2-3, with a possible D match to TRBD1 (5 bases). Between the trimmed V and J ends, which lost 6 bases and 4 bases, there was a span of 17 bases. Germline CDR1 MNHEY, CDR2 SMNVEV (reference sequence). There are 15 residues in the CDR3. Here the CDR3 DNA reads TGTGCCAGCAGACGCGGCCAGGGATTATCAGATACGCAGTATTTT. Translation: CASRRGQGLSDTQYF.

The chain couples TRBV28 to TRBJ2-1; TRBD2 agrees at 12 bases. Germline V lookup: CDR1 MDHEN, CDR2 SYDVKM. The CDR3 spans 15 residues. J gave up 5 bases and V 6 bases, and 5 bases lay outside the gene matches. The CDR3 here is CASRPTSGGNNEQFF. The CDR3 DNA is TGTGCCAGCAGACCAACTAGCGGGGGGAACAATGAGCAGTTCTTC.

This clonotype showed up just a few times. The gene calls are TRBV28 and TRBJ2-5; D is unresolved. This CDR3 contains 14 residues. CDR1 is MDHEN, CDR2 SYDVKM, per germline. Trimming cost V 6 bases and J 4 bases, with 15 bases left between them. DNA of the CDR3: TGTGCCAGCAGCCACCCGGACGGACGAGAGACCCAGTACTTC. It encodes CASSHPDGRETQYF. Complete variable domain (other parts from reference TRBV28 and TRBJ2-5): DVKVTQSSRYLVKRTGEKVFLECVQDMDHENMFWYRQDPGLGLRLIYFSYDVKMKEKGDIPEGYSVSREKKERFSLILESASTNQTSMYLCASSHPDGRETQYFGPGTRLLVL.

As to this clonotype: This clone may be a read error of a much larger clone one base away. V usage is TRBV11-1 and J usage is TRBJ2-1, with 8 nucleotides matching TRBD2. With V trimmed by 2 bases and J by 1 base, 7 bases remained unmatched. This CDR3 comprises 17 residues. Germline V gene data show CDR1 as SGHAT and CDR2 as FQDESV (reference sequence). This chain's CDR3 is CASSLWISGTSYNEQFF. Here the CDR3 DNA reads TGTGCCAGCAGCTTATGGATTAGCGGGACTTCCTACAATGAGCAGTTCTTC.

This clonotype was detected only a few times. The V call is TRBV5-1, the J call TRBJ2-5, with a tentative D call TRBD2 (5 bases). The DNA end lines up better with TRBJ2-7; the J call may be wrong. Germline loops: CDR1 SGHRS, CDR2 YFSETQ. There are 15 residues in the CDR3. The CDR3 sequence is CASSPEGSILYEQYF. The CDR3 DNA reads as TGCGCCAGCAGCCCAGAGGGCAGCATCCTTTACGAGCAGTACTTC.

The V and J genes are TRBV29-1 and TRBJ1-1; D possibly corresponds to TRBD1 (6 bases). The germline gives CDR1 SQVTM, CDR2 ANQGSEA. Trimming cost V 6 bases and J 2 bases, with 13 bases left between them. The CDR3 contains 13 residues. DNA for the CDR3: TGCAGCGTACGCCGGGACACTAACACTGAAGCTTTCTTT. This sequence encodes CSVRRDTNTEAFF.

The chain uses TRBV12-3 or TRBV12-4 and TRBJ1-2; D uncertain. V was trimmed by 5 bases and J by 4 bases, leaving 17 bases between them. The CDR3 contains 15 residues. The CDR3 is CASSPGRALGYGYTF. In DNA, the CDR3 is TGTGCCAGCAGTCCTGGACGGGCTCTGGGCTATGGCTACACCTTC.

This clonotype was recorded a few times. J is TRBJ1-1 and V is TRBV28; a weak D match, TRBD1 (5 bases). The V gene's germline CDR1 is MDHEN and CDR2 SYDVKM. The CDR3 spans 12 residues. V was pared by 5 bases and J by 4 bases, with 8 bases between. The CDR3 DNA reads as TGTGCCAGCAGTGGGGGGGGCACTGAAGCTTTCTTT. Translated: CASSGGGTEAFF.